This is a list of T cell receptor beta chains from one sample in a study of beta chain features in type 1 diabetes. Sequencing used immunoSEQ multiplex PCR; TCRdb keeps in-frame clones, though not all of them. The profile covers roughly 150,000 clones, with about 8.3% appearing a single time and more than 0.45% taken by the ten largest. The source material was central memory CD4+ T cells from blood. The receptors shown here come from a woman aged 18-29 years with type 1 diabetes. Both conserved end residues are part of each CDR3.

cdr3_aa j_call v_call
CASSQVPGVHSGANVLTF TRBJ2-6 TRBV4-1
CASHTLGRTYNEQFF TRBJ2-1 TRBV28
CASRALTGRQPQHF TRBJ1-5 TRBV27
CASSSGQGGYEQYF TRBJ2-7 TRBV5-1
CASSWERGQVTQYF TRBJ2-3 TRBV6-5
CASSPLDRTTDTQYF TRBJ2-3 TRBV5-1
CASSPQGAYNEQFF TRBJ2-1 TRBV4-1
CAGRTGGVSETQYF TRBJ2-5 TRBV5-4
CASSQEVSGAPTDTQYF TRBJ2-3 TRBV4-1
CASTEKWRGYEQYF TRBJ2-7 TRBV19
CASSQDRGSTDTQYF TRBJ2-3 TRBV4-3
CASSYGTGGLGETQYF TRBJ2-5 TRBV6-5
CASSVVPGGSGYTF TRBJ1-2 TRBV9
CASSVQPAGQGGNSPLHF TRBJ1-6 TRBV9
CASISGGTQYF TRBJ2-3 TRBV6-6
CASSDEGYEQYF TRBJ2-7 TRBV10-2
CASSLGGSNEQFF TRBJ2-1 TRBV5-1
CASRAGSSGEQFF TRBJ2-1 TRBV10-2
CASSLGTDRLQYF TRBJ2-4 TRBV19
CASSPRTGNYEQYF TRBJ2-7 TRBV5-1
CASSPQDRLAKNIQYF TRBJ2-4 TRBV9
CASSLSGEGTEAFF TRBJ1-1 TRBV11-3
CASAIGPEVYF TRBJ2-4 TRBV28
CASRSSVGQGASGANVLTF TRBJ2-6 TRBV11-2
CASTLSGGQGASGELFF TRBJ2-2 TRBV9
CASSPDGSSYNEQFF TRBJ2-1 TRBV2
CASSFWGLGNEQFF TRBJ2-1 TRBV27
CASSLRGTEAFF TRBJ1-1 TRBV7-9
CASSPQWHRETQYF TRBJ2-5 TRBV27
CASRSSTDTQYF TRBJ2-3 TRBV25-1
CASSPGSGANVLTF TRBJ2-6 TRBV11-1
CATTSGRRELFF TRBJ2-2 TRBV6-5
CASSSLGVSGYNEQFF TRBJ2-1 TRBV7-8
CASSSQTSGANVLTF TRBJ2-6 TRBV7-2
CASSSPLGAGQGEQFF TRBJ2-1 TRBV28
CSVEHRQSVGEAFF TRBJ1-1 TRBV29-1
CASSPGLAGGFF TRBJ2-1 TRBV11-2